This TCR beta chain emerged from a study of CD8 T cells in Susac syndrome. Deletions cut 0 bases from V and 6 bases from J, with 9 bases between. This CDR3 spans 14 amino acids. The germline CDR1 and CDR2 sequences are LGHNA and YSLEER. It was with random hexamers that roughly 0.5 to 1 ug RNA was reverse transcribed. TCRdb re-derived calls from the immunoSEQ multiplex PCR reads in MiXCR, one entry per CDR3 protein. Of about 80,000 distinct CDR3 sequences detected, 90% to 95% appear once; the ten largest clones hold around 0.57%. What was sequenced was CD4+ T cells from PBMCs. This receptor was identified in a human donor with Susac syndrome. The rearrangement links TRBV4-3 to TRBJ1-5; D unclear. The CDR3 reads CASSQEAEVQPQHF. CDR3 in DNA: TGCGCCAGCAGCCAAGAGGCGGAGGTTCAGCCCCAGCATTTT.